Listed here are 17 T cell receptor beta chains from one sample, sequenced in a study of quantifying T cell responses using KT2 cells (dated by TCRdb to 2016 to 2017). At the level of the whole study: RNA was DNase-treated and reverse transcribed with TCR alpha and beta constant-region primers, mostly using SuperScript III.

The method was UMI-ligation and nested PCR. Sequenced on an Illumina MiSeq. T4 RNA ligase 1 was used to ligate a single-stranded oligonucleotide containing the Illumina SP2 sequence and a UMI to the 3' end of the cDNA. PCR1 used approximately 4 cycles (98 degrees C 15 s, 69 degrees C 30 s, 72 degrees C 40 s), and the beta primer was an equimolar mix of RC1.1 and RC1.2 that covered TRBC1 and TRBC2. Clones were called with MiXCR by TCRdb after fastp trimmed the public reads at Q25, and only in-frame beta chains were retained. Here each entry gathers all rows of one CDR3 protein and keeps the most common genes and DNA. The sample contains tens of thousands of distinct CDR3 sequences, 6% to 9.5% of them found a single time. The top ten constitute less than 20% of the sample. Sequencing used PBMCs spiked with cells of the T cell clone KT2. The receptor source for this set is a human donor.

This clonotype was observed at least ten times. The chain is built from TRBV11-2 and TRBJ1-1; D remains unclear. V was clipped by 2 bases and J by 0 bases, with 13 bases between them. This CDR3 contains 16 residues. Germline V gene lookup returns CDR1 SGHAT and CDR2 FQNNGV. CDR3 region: CASSLRYGVMNTEAFF. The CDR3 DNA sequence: TGTGCCAGCAGCTTAAGATACGGGGTCATGAACACTGAAGCTTTCTTT.

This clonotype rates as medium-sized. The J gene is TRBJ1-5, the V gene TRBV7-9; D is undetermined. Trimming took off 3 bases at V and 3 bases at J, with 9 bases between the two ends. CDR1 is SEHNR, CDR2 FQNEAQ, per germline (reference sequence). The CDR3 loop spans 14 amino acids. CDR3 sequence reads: CASSFTGNNQPQHF. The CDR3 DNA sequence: TGTGCCAGCAGCTTTACTGGGAACAATCAGCCCCAGCATTTT.

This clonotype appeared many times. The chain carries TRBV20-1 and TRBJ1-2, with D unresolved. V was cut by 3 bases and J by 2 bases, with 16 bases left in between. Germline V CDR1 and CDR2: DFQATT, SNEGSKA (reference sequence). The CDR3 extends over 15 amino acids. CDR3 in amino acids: CSASVLRQINYGYTF. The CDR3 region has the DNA TGCAGTGCTAGTGTTTTACGGCAAATAAACTATGGCTACACCTTC.

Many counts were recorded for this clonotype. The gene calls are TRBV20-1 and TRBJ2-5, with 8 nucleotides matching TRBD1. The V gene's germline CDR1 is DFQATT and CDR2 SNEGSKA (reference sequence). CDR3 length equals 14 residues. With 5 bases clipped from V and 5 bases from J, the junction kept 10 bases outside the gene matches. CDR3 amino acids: CSALRDRLEETQYF. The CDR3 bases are TGCAGTGCTCTACGGGACAGGTTGGAGGAGACCCAGTACTTC.

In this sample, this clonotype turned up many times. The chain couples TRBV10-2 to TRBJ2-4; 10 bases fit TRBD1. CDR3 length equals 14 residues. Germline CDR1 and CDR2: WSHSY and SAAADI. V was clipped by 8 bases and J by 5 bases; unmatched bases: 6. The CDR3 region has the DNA TGCGCCAGCCTCGACAGGGGGCGCGAAAACATTCAGTACTTC. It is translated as CASLDRGRENIQYF.

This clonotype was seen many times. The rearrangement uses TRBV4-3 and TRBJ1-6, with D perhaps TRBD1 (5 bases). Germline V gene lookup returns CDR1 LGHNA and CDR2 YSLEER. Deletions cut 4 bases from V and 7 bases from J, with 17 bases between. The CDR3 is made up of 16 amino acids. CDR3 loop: CASSRGVGFGNSPLHF. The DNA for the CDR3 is TGCGCCAGCAGCCGAGGGGTAGGGTTTGGGAATTCACCCCTCCACTTT.

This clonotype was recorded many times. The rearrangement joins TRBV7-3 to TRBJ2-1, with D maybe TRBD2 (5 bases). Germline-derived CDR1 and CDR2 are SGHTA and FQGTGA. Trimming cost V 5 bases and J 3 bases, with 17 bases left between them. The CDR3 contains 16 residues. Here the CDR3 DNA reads TGTGCCAGCAGCCCCATAGCCACTAGTATCTACAATGAGCAGTTCTTC. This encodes CASSPIATSIYNEQFF.

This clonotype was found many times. This CDR3 reads CASSGKSANTGELFF. CDR3 in DNA: TGTGCCAGCAGTGGGAAGTCCGCGAACACCGGGGAGCTGTTTTTT. This chain joins TRBV25-1 and TRBJ2-2; no firm D call. The V gene lost 4 bases and the J gene lost 0 bases, with 9 bases spanning the gap. Germline V gene sequence: CDR1 MGHDK, CDR2 SYGVNS. The CDR3 is 15 amino acids.

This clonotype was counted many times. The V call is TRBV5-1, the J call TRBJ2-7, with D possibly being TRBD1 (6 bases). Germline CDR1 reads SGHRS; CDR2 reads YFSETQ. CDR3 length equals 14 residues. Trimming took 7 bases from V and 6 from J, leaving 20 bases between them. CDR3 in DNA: TGCGCCAGCCAGGGGACCGTCAATTTGGGCGAGCAGTACTTC. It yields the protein CASQGTVNLGEQYF.

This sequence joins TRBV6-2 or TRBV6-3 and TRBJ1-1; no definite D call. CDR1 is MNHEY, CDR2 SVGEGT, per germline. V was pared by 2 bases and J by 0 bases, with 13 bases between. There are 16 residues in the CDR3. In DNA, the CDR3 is TGTGCCAGCAGTTACATCGCTAGAAGGATGAACACTGAAGCTTTCTTT. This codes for CASSYIARRMNTEAFF.

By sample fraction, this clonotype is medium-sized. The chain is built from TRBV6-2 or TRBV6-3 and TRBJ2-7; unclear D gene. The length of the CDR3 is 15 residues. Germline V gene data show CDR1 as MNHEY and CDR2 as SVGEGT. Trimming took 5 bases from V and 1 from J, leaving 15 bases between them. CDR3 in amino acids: CASSPDPAGSYEQYF. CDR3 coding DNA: TGTGCCAGCAGTCCCGACCCAGCAGGTTCCTACGAGCAGTACTTC.

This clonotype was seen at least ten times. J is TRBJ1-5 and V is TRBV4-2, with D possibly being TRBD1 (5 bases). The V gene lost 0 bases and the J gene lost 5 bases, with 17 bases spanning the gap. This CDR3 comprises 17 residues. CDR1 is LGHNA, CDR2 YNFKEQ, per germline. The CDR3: CASSQDRSGRGYQPQHF. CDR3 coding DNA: TGTGCCAGCAGCCAAGATCGATCGGGGAGGGGCTATCAGCCCCAGCATTTT.

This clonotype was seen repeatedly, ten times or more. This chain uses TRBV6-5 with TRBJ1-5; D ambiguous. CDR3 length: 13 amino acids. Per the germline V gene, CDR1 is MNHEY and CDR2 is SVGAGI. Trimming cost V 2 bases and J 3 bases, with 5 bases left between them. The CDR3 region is CASSYNLNQPQHF. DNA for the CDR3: TGTGCCAGCAGTTACAACCTCAATCAGCCCCAGCATTTT.

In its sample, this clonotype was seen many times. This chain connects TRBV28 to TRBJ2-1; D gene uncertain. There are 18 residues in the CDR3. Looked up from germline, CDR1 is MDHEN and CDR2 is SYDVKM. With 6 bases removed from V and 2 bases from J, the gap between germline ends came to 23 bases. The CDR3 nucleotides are TGTGCCAGCAGCCGTACCCCCTATGTGGAAACGACCTACAATGAGCAGTTCTTC. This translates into CASSRTPYVETTYNEQFF. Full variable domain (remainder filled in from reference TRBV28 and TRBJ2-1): DVKVTQSSRYLVKRTGEKVFLECVQDMDHENMFWYRQDPGLGLRLIYFSYDVKMKEKGDIPEGYSVSREKKERFSLILESASTNQTSMYLCASSRTPYVETTYNEQFFGPGTRLTVL.

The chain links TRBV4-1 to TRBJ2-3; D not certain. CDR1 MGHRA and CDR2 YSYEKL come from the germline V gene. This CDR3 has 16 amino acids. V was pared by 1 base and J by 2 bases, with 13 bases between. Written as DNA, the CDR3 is TGCGCCAGCAGCCAAGGGGATAAGGGCCTCACAGATACGCAGTATTTT. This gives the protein CASSQGDKGLTDTQYF.

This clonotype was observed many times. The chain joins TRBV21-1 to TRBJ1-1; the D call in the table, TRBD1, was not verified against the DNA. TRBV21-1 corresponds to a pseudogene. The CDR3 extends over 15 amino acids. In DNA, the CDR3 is TGTGCCAGCAGCCAGGGGGAGGATAGGAACACTGAAGCTTTCTTT. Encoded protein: CASSQGEDRNTEAFF.

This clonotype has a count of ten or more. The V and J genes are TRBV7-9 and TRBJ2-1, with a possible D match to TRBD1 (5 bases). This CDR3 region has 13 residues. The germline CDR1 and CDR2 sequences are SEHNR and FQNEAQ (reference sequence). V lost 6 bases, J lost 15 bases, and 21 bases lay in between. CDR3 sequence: CASSSNDRRKTFF. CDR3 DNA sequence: TGTGCCAGCAGTTCGAACGACAGAAGAAAAACGTTCTTC.